This TCR delta chain was recovered during a study of fetal and pediatric gammadelta thymocytes (dated by TCRdb to the early 2020s). Turning to the overall study: The bulk gammadelta thymocyte repertoires, which combined previously published data with newly generated, unpublished data, were used to reinforce a single-cell study of gammadelta thymocyte development. The bulk gammadelta thymocyte repertoires combined unpublished data with previously published data (refs 27,28). A total of 10 or so subjects, comprising 3 fetal thymus donors and 7 pediatric thymus donors, were covered by the bulk gammadelta thymocyte repertoire set. Bulk TCR repertoire data were included to raise the number of subjects and reinforce the CDR3 publicity analysis.

Results the study describes overall, beyond this receptor: Compared with post-natal repertoires, fetal gammadelta thymocyte repertoires were previously reported to be enriched for TRDV2, TRGV8 and TRGV9 usage, low N additions and public CDR3s.

The data were produced on an Illumina MiSeq. In the source study's methods: For publicity analysis, the Vgamma9Vdelta2 and nonVgamma9Vdelta2 bulk CDR3 files of each subject were merged into one combined repertoire per subject. Using base R and dplyr, CDR3 publicity was scored on a scale from 0 to 19 by checking each amino acid sequence across 9 single-cell datasets and around ten bulk repertoires. Via CATT, TCRdb reprocessed the public reads, and rows with identical DNA were then joined. TCRdb's processing, not the study's, gives the V and J calls here. The sample data list about 910 delta-chain clones, and roughly 56% of these were observed just once. The ten top clones hold 12% to 15% of the sample. Thymocytes were stained with Zombie NIR viability dye plus antibodies to CD3 (UCHT1), TCRgammadelta (11F2), TCRVgamma9 (IMMU360) and TCRVdelta2 (IMMU389). TRD and TRG CDR3 repertoires were generated in bulk, separately, from sorted Vgamma9Vdelta2 and nonVgamma9Vdelta2 gammadelta thymocytes obtained from human fetal and pediatric thymuses. Pediatric thymus tissue was obtained in Belgium from children undergoing cardiac surgery. The pediatric thymus donors included in the study ranged in age from roughly 1 to 12 years. As previously described, thymic cell suspensions were prepared from both fetal and post-natal thymuses. Vgamma9Vdelta2 thymocytes were sorted as CD3+ gammadeltaTCR+ Vgamma9+ Vdelta2+ cells. Cell sorting was done on a FACS Aria III cell sorter (BD Biosciences).

Concerning this clone itself: It has no known antigen specificity. TCRdb lists the protein of a much larger clone for this DNA, which differs at residue 9, so this is likely a read error; the protein given here is translated from the DNA itself.

Reading from cysteine to phenylalanine, the CDR3 counts 16 amino acids. Only the CDR3 region is kept as DNA, spanning 48 bases read in frame from base 1. The germline V gene gives CDR1 as GEAIGNYY and CDR2 as EKD. V lost 3 bases and J lost 4 bases; the stretch between them is 20 bases long. The sequence is built from TRDV2 and TRDJ1; TRDD3 is a weak D gene call, 5 bases matching. The sample was Vgamma9Vdelta2 gamma-delta T cells from the thymus. Per the publication, the cell subset or site label means: sorted CD3+gammadeltaTCR+Vgamma9+Vdelta2+ thymocytes. This receptor was obtained from a child who underwent cardiac surgery and was recorded as healthy. The CDR3 region: CACDRAILRDYDKLIF. The DNA sequence is TGTGCCTGTGACCGGGCCATACTGAGGGATTACGATAAACTCATCTTT.